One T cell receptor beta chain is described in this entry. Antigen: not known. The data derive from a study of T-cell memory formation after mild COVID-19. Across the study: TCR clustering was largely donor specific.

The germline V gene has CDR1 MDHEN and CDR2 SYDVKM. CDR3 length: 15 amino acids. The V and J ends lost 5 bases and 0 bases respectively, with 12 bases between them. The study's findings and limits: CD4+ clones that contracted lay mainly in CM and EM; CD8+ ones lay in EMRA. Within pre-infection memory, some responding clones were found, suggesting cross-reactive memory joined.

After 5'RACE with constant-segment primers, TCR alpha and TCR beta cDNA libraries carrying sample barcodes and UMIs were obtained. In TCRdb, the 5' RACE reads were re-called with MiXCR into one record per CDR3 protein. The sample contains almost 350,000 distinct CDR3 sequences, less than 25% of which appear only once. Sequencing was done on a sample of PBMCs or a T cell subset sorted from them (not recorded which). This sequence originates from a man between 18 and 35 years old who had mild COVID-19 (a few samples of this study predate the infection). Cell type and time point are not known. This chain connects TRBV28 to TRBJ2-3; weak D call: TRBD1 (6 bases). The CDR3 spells CASSEDRPSTDTQYF. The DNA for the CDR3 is TGTGCCAGCAGTGAGGACAGACCAAGCACAGATACGCAGTATTTT.